This entry concerns a single T cell receptor (beta chain). Its antigen remains unknown. J lost 4 bases, V lost 6 bases, and 9 bases had no gene match. Germline lookup yields CDR1 SGHTA and CDR2 FQGTGA. The CDR3 runs 15 residues. PCR involved 60 Vbeta and 13 Jbeta primers. Sequencing used immunoSEQ multiplex PCR; TCRdb keeps in-frame clones, though not all of them. Among 110,000 or so clones listed, approximately 82% were seen once. Healthy bone marrow donors formed the donor group. These data originate in a study of cytomegalovirus exposure and HLA in healthy donors. General study results and limits: Per a prior analysis, the majority of TCR beta V segments were productive roughly 87% or roughly 30% of the time. A link between a missense DCLRE1C variant and TCR beta V- and J-gene trimming emerged from a later analysis.

This clonotype was sampled from a man aged 35 to 55 in good health and CMV-seropositive. Sequenced sample: PBMCs. J is TRBJ2-1 and V is TRBV7-3; 7 bases map to TRBD2. CDR3 sequence (DNA): TGTGCCAGCAGTTTCGGTCTAGCGGCGTACAATGAGCAGTTCTTC. Its translation: CASSFGLAAYNEQFF.